The clone carrying this T cell receptor beta chain appeared a few times. Its antigen is unidentified. This CDR3 is 12 amino acids long. Germline V gene lookup returns CDR1 DFQATT and CDR2 SNEGSKA (reference sequence). With 4 bases removed from V and 3 bases from J, the gap between germline ends came to 9 bases. The sample is drawn from a study of response to subunit inactivated influenza vaccine. General study points: Authors proposed each seasonal influenza vaccination draws in few new T cells.

TCRdb fed the RT-PCR reads into MiXCR, producing one record per CDR3 protein. The sample contains approximately 680,000 distinct CDR3 sequences, 15% to 19% of which appear only once. This TCR was recovered from a man aged 45 to 65 who received an inactivated influenza vaccine. V is TRBV20-1 and J is TRBJ1-1; D not certain. The sample consisted of PBMCs from blood, taken roughly 13 days after vaccination. The CDR3 protein is CSAMRGYTEAFF. The CDR3 DNA is TGCAGTGCTATGCGAGGTTACACTGAAGCTTTCTTT.